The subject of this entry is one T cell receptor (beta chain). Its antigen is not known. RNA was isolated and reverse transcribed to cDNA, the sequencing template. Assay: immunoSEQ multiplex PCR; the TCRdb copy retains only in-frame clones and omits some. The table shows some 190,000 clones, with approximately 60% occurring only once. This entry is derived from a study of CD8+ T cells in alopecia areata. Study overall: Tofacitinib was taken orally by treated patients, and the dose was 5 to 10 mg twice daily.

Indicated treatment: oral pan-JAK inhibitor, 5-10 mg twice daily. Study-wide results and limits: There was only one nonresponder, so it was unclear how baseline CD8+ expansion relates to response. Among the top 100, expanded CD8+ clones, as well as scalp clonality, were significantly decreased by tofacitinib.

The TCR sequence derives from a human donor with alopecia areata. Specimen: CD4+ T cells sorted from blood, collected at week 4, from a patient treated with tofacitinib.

The CDR3 DNA sequence: TGTGCCAGCAGCTTAGTGGCCGGGACTAGCGGGAGAGGCAACGAGCAGTACTTC. It codes for CASSLVAGTSGRGNEQYF. The chain employs TRBV7-8 and TRBJ2-7; 14 bases fit TRBD2. Trimming cost V 1 base and J 5 bases; bases outside gene matches: 10. The CDR3 length is 18 residues. The V gene's germline CDR1 is SGHVS and CDR2 FQNEAQ.